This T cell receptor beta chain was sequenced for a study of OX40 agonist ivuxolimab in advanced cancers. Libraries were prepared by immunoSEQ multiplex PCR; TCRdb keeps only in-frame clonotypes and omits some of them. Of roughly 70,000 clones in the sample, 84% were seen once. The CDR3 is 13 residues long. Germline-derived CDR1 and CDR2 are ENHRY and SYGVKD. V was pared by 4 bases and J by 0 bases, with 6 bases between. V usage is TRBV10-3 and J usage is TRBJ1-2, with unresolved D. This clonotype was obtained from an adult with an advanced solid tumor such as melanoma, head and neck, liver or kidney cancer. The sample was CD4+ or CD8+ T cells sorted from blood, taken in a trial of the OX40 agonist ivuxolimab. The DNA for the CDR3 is TGTGCCATCAGTGGAGGCGCTAACTATGGCTACACCTTC. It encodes CAISGGANYGYTF.